A single sample is the source of the 16 T cell receptor beta chains below, sequenced in a study of control samples from healthy donors and cancer patients (dated by TCRdb to the early 2020s). The method was the immunoSEQ multiplex PCR assay. Not all clones reach the TCRdb copy of this immuneACCESS table, which keeps in-frame sequences only. Checked studies attribute under half of the gap to unresolved V genes and leave the rest unexplained. The table for this sample lists fewer than 120,000 clones; 85% to 90% of them were counted only once. Of the sample, roughly 3.5% is held by the ten largest clones. The sequenced sample consisted of PBMCs. The source of these receptors is a woman aged 55-70 years with lung cancer.

This clone was counted only a few times. The chain has TRBV18 and TRBJ1-6, with a possible D match to TRBD1 (5 bases). This CDR3 is 16 amino acids long. Germline assignment: CDR1 KGHSH and CDR2 LQKENI. V was clipped by 4 bases and J by 0 bases, with 10 bases between them. This CDR3 reads CASSRDGSSYNSPLHF. In nucleotides, the CDR3 is TGTGCCAGCTCACGGGACGGCAGCTCCTATAATTCACCCCTCCACTTT.

This chain links TRBV6-2 or TRBV6-3 with TRBJ2-7; D is uncertain. CDR1 is MNHEY and CDR2 is SVGEGT in the germline V gene. V was shortened by 4 bases and J by 0 bases, with 7 bases between the two germline ends. The CDR3 totals 13 residues. CDR3 DNA sequence: TGTGCCAGCAGTTGGCCTCGCTCCTACGAGCAGTACTTC. It yields the protein CASSWPRSYEQYF.

This chain links TRBV27 with TRBJ2-7; 10 nucleotides agree with TRBD1. Losses at the gene ends were 10 bases for V and 1 base for J; bases not matched to a gene: 7. Germline V gene sequence: CDR1 MNHEY, CDR2 SMNVEV (reference sequence). The CDR3 runs to 14 residues. CDR3 sequence: CATSGQGLSYEQYF. In DNA form, the CDR3 reads TGTGCCACCTCGGGACAGGGGCTTTCCTACGAGCAGTACTTC.

V gene TRBV19 combines with J gene TRBJ1-2, with D perhaps TRBD1 (6 bases). Trimming cost V 5 bases and J 3 bases, with 10 bases left between them. The CDR3 runs to 13 residues. The germline CDR1 and CDR2 sequences are LNHDA and SQIVND (reference sequence). This CDR3 reads CASSRAGDYGYTF. The CDR3 DNA sequence: TGTGCCAGTAGTCGGGCAGGGGACTATGGCTACACCTTC.

The CDR3 here is CASFQTGQGSYGYTF. The CDR3 DNA sequence: TGTGCCAGTTTCCAAACCGGACAGGGATCCTATGGCTACACCTTC. The J gene is TRBJ1-2, the V gene TRBV19, with 8 bases aligning to TRBD1. This CDR3 is built from 15 residues. V lost 8 bases and J lost 4; bases outside the gene matches: 12. Germline V CDR1 and CDR2: LNHDA, SQIVND (reference sequence). Filled out from reference TRBV19 and TRBJ1-2, the complete variable domain reads DGGITQSPKYLFRKEGQNVTLSCEQNLNHDAMYWYRQDPGQGLRLIYYSQIVNDFQKGDIAEGYSVSREKKESFPLTVTSAQKNPTAFYLCASFQTGQGSYGYTFGSGTRLTVV.

This clone was recorded once. The chain links TRBV5-1 to TRBJ2-1; 8 nucleotides agree with TRBD2. CDR1 SGHRS and CDR2 YFSETQ come from the germline V gene. This CDR3 comprises 14 residues. Trimming at V came to 4 bases and at J to 7 bases, leaving 7 bases not matched to a gene. This CDR3 reads CASSPGLGENEQFF. The CDR3 DNA reads as TGCGCCAGCAGCCCGGGACTAGGGGAGAATGAGCAGTTCTTC.

The gene calls are TRBV19 and TRBJ1-1, with 9 bases fitting TRBD1. This CDR3 is built from 15 residues. The J segment lost 4 bases and the V segment lost 7 bases, leaving 10 bases of the junction unmatched. The germline V gene encodes CDR1 LNHDA and CDR2 SQIVND (reference sequence). The CDR3 loop reads CASTDRWTGVTEAFF. CDR3 nucleotide sequence: TGTGCCAGTACCGACCGCTGGACAGGGGTCACTGAAGCTTTCTTT.

This chain links TRBV27 with TRBJ2-7; D is unresolved. The V end was cut by 3 bases, the J end by 2 bases, with 14 bases between. Germline CDR1 is MNHEY and CDR2 is SMNVEV (reference sequence). CDR3 length: 15 amino acids. The CDR3 nucleotides read TGTGCCAGCAGTTTTCGGGCTGATTTCGCCTACGAGCAGTACTTC. Amino acid sequence: CASSFRADFAYEQYF.

This chain joins TRBV7-9 and TRBJ1-6; D uncertain. V lost 1 base to trimming and J lost 4 bases, with 5 bases between them. The CDR3 extends over 14 amino acids. The germline gives CDR1 SEHNR, CDR2 FQNEAQ (reference sequence). CDR3 nucleotide sequence: TGTGCCAGCAGCTTAGGGGCTTATAATTCACCCCTCCACTTT. Translated: CASSLGAYNSPLHF. Using reference TRBV7-9 and TRBJ1-6 for the parts outside the CDR3, the full variable domain is DTGVSQNPRHKITKRGQNVTFRCDPISEHNRLYWYRQTLGQGPEFLTYFQNEAQLEKSRLLSDRFSAERPKGSFSTLEIQRTEQGDSAMYLCASSLGAYNSPLHFGNGTRLTVT.

The rearrangement links TRBV25-1 to TRBJ2-3, with D possibly called TRBD1 or TRBD2 (7 bases each). The CDR3 totals 15 residues. Germline V gene lookup returns CDR1 MGHDK and CDR2 SYGVNS. V lost 8 bases, J lost 4 bases, and 19 bases lay in between. CDR3 residues: CASSLGGGGADTQYF. The CDR3 region has the DNA TGTGCCAGCTCCTTAGGGGGCGGGGGCGCAGATACGCAGTATTTT.

The chain combines TRBV18 with TRBJ2-7; maybe TRBD2 (5 bases). The germline CDR1 and CDR2 sequences are KGHSH and LQKENI. There are 15 residues in the CDR3. V was pared by 3 bases and J by 4 bases, with 16 bases between. DNA of the CDR3: TGTGCCAGCTCACCTCCCTCAGGCAGAGGGTACGAGCAGTACTTC. It encodes CASSPPSGRGYEQYF.

The chain is built from TRBV11-2 and TRBJ2-1; the match to TRBD2 covers 11 bases. The CDR3 has 16 residues. With 5 bases clipped from V and 13 bases from J, the junction kept 16 bases outside the gene matches. Germline V gives CDR1 SGHAT, CDR2 FQNNGV. The CDR3 loop is CASSLVGTSGRGRQFF. In DNA, the CDR3 is TGTGCCAGCAGCCTAGTTGGTACTAGCGGGAGAGGTCGCCAGTTCTTC.

This chain links TRBV7-6 with TRBJ2-1, with 7 bases aligning to TRBD2. Germline CDR1 and CDR2: SGHVS and FNYEAQ. The CDR3 covers 15 residues. V was clipped by 5 bases and J by 5 bases; unmatched bases: 9. CDR3 DNA sequence: TGTGCCAGCAGCCCCCTAGCGGATCCGAACAATGAGCAGTTCTTC. Its protein is CASSPLADPNNEQFF.

The genes are TRBV2 and TRBJ2-1; TRBD2 aligns across 8 bases. Germline V gene data show CDR1 as SNHLY and CDR2 as FYNNEI. This CDR3 region has 13 residues. V lost 3 bases to trimming and J lost 8 bases; unmatched junction nucleotides: 3. The CDR3 nucleotides are TGTGCCAGCAGTGATGTGCGGGGGGATGAGCAGTTCTTC. Protein: CASSDVRGDEQFF.

This clone came up a few times. The chain joins TRBV12-3 or TRBV12-4 to TRBJ1-1; TRBD1 is a possible D gene (6 bases). V lost 3 bases and J lost 4, with 9 bases in between. The length of the CDR3 is 13 residues. The CDR3 protein is CASSFGGGTEAFF. CDR3 sequence (DNA): TGTGCCAGCAGTTTTGGAGGGGGCACTGAAGCTTTCTTT.

This sequence joins TRBV28 and TRBJ1-2; D not resolved. The germline V and J ends were trimmed by 6 bases and 3 bases, with 2 bases remaining between them. This CDR3 has 10 amino acids. In germline, CDR1 is MDHEN, CDR2 SYDVKM. This CDR3 is CASRYYGYTF. The DNA of the CDR3 is TGTGCCAGCAGGTACTATGGCTACACCTTC.